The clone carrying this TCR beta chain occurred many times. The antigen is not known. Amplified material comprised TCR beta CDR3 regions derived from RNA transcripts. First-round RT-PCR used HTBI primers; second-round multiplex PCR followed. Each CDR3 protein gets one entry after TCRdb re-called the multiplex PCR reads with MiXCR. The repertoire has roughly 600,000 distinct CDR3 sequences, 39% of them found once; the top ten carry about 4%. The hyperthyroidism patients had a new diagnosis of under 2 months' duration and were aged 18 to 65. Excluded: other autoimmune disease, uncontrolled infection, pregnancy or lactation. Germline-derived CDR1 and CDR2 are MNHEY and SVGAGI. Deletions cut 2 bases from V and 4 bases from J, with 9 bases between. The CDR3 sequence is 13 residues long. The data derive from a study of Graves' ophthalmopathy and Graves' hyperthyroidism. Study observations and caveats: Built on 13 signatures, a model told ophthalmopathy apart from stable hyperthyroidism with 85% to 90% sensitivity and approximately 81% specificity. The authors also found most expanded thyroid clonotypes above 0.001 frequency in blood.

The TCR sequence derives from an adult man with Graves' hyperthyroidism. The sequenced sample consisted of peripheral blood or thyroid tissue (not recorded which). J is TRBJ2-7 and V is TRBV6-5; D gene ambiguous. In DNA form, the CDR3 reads TGTGCCAGCAGTTACGGCCAAGAGTACGAGCAGTACTTC. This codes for CASSYGQEYEQYF.